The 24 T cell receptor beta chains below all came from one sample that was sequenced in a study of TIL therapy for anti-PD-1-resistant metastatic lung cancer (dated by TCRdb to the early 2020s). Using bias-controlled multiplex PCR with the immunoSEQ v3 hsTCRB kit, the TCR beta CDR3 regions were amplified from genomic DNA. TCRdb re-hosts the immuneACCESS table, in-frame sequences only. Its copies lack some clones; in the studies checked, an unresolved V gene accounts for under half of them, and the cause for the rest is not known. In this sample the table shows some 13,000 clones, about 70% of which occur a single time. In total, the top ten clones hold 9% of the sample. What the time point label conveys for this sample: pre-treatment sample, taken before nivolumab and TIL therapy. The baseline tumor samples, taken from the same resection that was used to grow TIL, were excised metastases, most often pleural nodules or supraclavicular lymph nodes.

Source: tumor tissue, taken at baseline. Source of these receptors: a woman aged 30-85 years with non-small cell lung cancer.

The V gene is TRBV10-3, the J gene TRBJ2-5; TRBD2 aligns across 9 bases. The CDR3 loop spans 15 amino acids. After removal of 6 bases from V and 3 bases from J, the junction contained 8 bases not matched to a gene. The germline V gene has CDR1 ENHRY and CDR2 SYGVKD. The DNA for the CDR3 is TGTGCCATCAGAAAAGGACTAGCGTGGGAAGAGACCCAGTACTTC. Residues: CAIRKGLAWEETQYF.

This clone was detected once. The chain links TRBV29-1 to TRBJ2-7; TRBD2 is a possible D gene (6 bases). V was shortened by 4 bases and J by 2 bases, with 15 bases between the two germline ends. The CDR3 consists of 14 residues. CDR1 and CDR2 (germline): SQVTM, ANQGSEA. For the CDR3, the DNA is TGCAGCGTTGTGGCGGGGCCCTCTACCTACGAGCAGTACTTC. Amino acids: CSVVAGPSTYEQYF.

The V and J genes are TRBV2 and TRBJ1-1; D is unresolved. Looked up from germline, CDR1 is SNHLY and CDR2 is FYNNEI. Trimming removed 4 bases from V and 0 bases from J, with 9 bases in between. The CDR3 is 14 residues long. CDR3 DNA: TGTGCCAGCAGTGTGAGGGATTTGAACACTGAAGCTTTCTTT. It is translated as CASSVRDLNTEAFF.

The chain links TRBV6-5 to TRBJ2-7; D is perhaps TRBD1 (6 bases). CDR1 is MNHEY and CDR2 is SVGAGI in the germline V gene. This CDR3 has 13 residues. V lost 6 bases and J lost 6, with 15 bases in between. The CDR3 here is CASSQGGSTEQYF. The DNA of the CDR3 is TGTGCCAGCAGCCAAGGGGGATCCACCGAGCAGTACTTC.

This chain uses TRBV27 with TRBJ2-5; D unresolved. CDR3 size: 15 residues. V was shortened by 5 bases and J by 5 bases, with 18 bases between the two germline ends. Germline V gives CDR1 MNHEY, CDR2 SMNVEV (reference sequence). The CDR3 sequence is CASSPMAFPTETQYF. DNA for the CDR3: TGTGCCAGCAGTCCGATGGCTTTCCCAACGGAGACCCAGTACTTC.

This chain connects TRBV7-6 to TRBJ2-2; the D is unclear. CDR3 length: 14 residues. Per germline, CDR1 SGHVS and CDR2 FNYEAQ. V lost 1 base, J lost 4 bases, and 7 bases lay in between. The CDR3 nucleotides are TGTGCCAGCAGCTTAGGGACGACCACCGGGGAGCTGTTTTTT. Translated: CASSLGTTTGELFF.

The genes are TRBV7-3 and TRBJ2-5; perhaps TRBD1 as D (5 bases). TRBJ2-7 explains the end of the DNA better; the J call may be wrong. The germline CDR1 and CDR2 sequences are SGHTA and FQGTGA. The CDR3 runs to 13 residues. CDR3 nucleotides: TGTGCCAGCAGCCCTGGGGCATCCTACGAGCAGTACTTC. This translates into CASSPGASYEQYF.

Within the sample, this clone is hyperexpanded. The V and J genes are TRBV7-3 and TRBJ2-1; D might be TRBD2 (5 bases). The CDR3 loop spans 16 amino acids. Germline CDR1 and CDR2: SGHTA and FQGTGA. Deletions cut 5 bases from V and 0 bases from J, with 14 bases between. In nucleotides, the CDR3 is TGTGCCAGCAGCCTCGATCCGGGGAGCTCCTACAATGAGCAGTTCTTC. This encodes CASSLDPGSSYNEQFF.

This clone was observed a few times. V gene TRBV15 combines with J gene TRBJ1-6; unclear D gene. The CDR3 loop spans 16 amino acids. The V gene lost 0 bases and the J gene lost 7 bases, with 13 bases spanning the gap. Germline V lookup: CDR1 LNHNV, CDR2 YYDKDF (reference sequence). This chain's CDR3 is CATSREGGKANSPLHF. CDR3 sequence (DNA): TGTGCCACCAGCAGAGAGGGAGGCAAGGCCAATTCACCCCTCCACTTT.

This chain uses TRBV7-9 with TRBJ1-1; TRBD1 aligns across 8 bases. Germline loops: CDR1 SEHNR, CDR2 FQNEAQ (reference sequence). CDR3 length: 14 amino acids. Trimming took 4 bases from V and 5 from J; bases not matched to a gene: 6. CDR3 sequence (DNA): TGTGCCAGCAGCTGGGACAGGCCGAGTACTGAAGCTTTCTTT. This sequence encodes CASSWDRPSTEAFF.

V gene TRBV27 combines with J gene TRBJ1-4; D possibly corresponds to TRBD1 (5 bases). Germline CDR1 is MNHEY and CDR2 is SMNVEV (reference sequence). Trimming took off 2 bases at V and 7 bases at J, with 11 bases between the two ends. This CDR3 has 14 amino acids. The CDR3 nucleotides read TGTGCCAGCAGTTTAGGCAGGGAGGGTGAAAAACTGTTTTTT. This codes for CASSLGREGEKLFF. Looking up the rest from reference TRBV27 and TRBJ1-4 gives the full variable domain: EAQVTQNPRYLITVTGKKLTVTCSQNMNHEYMSWYRQDPGLGLRQIYYSMNVEVTDKGDVPEGYKVSRKEKRNFPLILESPSPNQTSLYFCASSLGREGEKLFFGSGTQLSVL.

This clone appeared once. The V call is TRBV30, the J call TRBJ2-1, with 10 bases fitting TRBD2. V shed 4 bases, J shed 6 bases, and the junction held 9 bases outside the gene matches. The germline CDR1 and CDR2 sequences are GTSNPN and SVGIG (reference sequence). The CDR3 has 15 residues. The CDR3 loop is CAWTSRTSGINEQFF. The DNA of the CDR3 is TGTGCCTGGACCAGCCGGACTAGCGGAATCAATGAGCAGTTCTTC.

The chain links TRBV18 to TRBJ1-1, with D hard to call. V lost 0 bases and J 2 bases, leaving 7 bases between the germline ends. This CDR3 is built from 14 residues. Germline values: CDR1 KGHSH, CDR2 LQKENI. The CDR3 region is CASSPPHGNTEAFF. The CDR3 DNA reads TGTGCCAGCTCACCACCGCACGGAAACACTGAAGCTTTCTTT. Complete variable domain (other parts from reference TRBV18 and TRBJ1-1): NAGVMQNPRHLVRRRGQEARLRCSPMKGHSHVYWYRQLPEEGLKFMVYLQKENIIDESGMPKERFSAEFPKEGPSILRIQQVVRGDSAAYFCASSPPHGNTEAFFGQGTRLTVV.

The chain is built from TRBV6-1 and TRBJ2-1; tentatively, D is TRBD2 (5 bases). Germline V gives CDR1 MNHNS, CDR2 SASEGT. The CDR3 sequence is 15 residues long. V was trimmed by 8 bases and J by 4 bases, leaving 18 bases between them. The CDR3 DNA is TGTGCCAGCGGTGCAGGAGGTCTAGTATACAATGAGCAGTTCTTC. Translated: CASGAGGLVYNEQFF.

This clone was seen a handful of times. The CDR3 nucleotides read TGTGCCAGTAGTATAGCTAATAGCGGGAACACCGGGGAGCTGTTTTTT. Amino acids: CASSIANSGNTGELFF. This sequence joins TRBV19 and TRBJ2-2; maybe TRBD2 (6 bases). Germline V gene lookup returns CDR1 LNHDA and CDR2 SQIVND (reference sequence). V lost 1 base and J lost 1, with 10 bases in between. CDR3 size: 16 residues.

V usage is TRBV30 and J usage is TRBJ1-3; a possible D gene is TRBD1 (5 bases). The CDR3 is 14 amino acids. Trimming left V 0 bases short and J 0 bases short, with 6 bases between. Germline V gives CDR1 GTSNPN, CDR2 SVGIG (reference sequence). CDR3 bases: TGTGCCTGGAGTGTAAGGGGCTCTGGAAACACCATATATTTT. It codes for CAWSVRGSGNTIYF.

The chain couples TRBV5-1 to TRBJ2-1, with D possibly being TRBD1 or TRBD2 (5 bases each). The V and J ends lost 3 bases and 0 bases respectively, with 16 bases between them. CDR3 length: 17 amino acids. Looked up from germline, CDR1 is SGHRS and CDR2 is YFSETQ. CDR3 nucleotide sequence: TGCGCCAGCAGCTCCCGATGGGACGCGGACTCCTACAATGAGCAGTTCTTC. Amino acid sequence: CASSSRWDADSYNEQFF.

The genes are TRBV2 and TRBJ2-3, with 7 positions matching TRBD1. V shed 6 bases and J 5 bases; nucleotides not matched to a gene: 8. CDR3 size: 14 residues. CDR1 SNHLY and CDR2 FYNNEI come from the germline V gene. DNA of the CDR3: TGTGCCAGCAGCTTACAGGGGCTAGGAGATACGCAGTATTTT. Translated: CASSLQGLGDTQYF. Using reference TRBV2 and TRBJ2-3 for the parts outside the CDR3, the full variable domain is EPEVTQTPSHQVTQMGQEVILRCVPISNHLYFYWYRQILGQKVEFLVSFYNNEISEKSEIFDDQFSVERPDGSNFTLKIRSTKLEDSAMYFCASSLQGLGDTQYFGPGTRLTVL.

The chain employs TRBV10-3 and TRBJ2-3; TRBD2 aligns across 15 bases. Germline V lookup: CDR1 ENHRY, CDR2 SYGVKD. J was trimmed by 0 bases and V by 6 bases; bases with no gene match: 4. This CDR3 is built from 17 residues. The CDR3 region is CAISRTSGGESTDTQYF. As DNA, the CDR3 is TGTGCCATCAGCCGGACTAGCGGGGGGGAGAGCACAGATACGCAGTATTTT.

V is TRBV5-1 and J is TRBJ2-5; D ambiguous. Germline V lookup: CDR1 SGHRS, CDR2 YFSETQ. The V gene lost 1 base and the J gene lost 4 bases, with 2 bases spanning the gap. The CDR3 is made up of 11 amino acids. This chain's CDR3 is CASSLRETQYF. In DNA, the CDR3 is TGCGCCAGCAGCTTGCGAGAGACCCAGTACTTC.

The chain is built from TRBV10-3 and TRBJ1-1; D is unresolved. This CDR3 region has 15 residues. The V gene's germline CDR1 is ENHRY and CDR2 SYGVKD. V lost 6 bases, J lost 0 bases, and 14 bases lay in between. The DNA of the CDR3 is TGTGCCATCAGCTATGACCGGGGAATGAACACTGAAGCTTTCTTT. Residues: CAISYDRGMNTEAFF.

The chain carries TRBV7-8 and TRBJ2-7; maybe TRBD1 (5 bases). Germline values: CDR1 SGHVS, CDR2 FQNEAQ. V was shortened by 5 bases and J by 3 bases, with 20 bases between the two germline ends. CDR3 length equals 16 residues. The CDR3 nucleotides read TGTGCCAGCAGCGAAGGGGCCTGGACGGCAGACTACGAGCAGTACTTC. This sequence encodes CASSEGAWTADYEQYF.

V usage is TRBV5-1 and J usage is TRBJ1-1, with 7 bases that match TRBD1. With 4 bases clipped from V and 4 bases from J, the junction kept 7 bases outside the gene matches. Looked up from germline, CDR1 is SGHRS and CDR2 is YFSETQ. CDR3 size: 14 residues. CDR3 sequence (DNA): TGCGCCAGCAGCATCAAGACAGGGCCCACTGAAGCTTTCTTT. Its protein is CASSIKTGPTEAFF.

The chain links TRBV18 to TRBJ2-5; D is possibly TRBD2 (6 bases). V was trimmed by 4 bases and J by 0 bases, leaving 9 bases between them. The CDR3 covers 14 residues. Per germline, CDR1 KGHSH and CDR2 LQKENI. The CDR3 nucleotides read TGTGCCAGCTCACTTCTAGCGTACCAAGAGACCCAGTACTTC. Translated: CASSLLAYQETQYF. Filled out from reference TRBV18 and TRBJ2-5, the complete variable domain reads NAGVMQNPRHLVRRRGQEARLRCSPMKGHSHVYWYRQLPEEGLKFMVYLQKENIIDESGMPKERFSAEFPKEGPSILRIQQVVRGDSAAYFCASSLLAYQETQYFGPGTRLLVL.